This T cell receptor (beta chain) was recovered during a study of blood T cell repertoires in COVID-19. For the study at large: T cells, B-cell-depleted T cells, or PBMCs supplied cDNA or gDNA.

The germline V gene has CDR1 SGHTA and CDR2 FQGNSA. This CDR3 contains 16 residues. The V and J ends lost 2 bases and 2 bases respectively, with 13 bases between them. This clone was seen a few times. TCRdb's table, derived via immunoSEQ multiplex PCR, lists solely in-frame clones and lacks some. The table lists approximately 100,000 clones, 80% to 90% of them singletons. This TCR came from a man between 60 and 75 years old with acute or convalescent COVID-19. The sequenced material came from peripheral blood. The rearrangement links TRBV7-2 to TRBJ1-3; D is perhaps TRBD1 (6 bases). This chain's CDR3 is CASSLRGASTGNTIYF. CDR3 bases: TGTGCCAGCAGCTTACGGGGGGCATCGACTGGAAACACCATATATTTT.